These T cell receptor beta chains were read from a single sample in a study of shared clonotypes between healthy human individuals. Sequencing used immunoSEQ multiplex PCR; TCRdb keeps in-frame clones, though not all of them. Of nearly 1 million clones listed, roughly 72% are singletons. The sequencing sample was made of memory CD4+ T cells sorted from blood. The receptor source for this set is a man younger than 35 in good health. CDR3s include the opening cysteine and the closing phenylalanine or tryptophan. Each record gives: D gene, V gene, J gene, clone size, CDR3 DNA, CDR3 protein. A D gene is named only where the DNA matches it firmly. Expanded clones are given a class, and other clones once, few, many or no size at all.

d_gene: .; v_gene: TRBV6-5; j_gene: TRBJ2-3; abundance: .; CDR3nt: TGTGCCAGCAGTCGGGACCCCACAGATACGCAGTATTTT; CDR3aa: CASSRDPTDTQYF
d_gene: .; v_gene: TRBV11-3; j_gene: TRBJ2-3; abundance: .; CDR3nt: TGTGCCAGCAGCTTAGGGCCCAGCACAGATACGCAGTATTTT; CDR3aa: CASSLGPSTDTQYF
d_gene: .; v_gene: TRBV6-4; j_gene: TRBJ2-2; abundance: .; CDR3nt: TGTGCCAGCAGTGACTTGGGCAGTAAGAACACCGGGGAGCTGTTTTTT; CDR3aa: CASSDLGSKNTGELFF
d_gene: TRBD1; v_gene: TRBV7-9; j_gene: TRBJ1-3; abundance: few; CDR3nt: TGTGCCAGCAGCTCGGAAAGGACAGGGGGCGCTGGAAACACCATATATTTT; CDR3aa: CASSSERTGGAGNTIYF
d_gene: TRBD2; v_gene: TRBV5-4; j_gene: TRBJ2-1; abundance: few; CDR3nt: TGTGCCAGCAGCTCATCTCTCGGCGGGAGCTTAAGGAATGAGCAGTTCTTC; CDR3aa: CASSSSLGGSLRNEQFF
d_gene: .; v_gene: TRBV27; j_gene: TRBJ1-2; abundance: once; CDR3nt: TGTGCCAGCAGTTTCTCCGGGTCCTATGGCTACACCTTC; CDR3aa: CASSFSGSYGYTF
d_gene: .; v_gene: TRBV2; j_gene: TRBJ2-1; abundance: .; CDR3nt: TGTGCCAGCAGTGAATCGGCCACCCGGTCCAATGAGCAGTTCTTC; CDR3aa: CASSESATRSNEQFF
d_gene: .; v_gene: TRBV6-6; j_gene: TRBJ2-7; abundance: .; CDR3nt: TGTGCCAGCAGTTACGGGCTCTACGAGCAGTACTTC; CDR3aa: CASSYGLYEQYF
d_gene: .; v_gene: TRBV7-9; j_gene: TRBJ2-3; abundance: few; CDR3nt: TGTGCAGGGGGAGTCTCAGATACGCAGTATTTT; CDR3aa: CAGGVSDTQYF
d_gene: .; v_gene: TRBV5-1; j_gene: TRBJ1-4; abundance: .; CDR3nt: TGCGCCAGCAGCGCACCAGCGAATTCGAACTCTGGGGATGAAAAACTGTTTTTT; CDR3aa: CASSAPANSNSGDEKLFF
d_gene: .; v_gene: TRBV4-1; j_gene: TRBJ2-6; abundance: .; CDR3nt: TGCGCCAGCAGCCAAGGTGAGGGGCTTGGGGCCAACGTCCTGACTTTC; CDR3aa: CASSQGEGLGANVLTF
d_gene: TRBD2; v_gene: TRBV7-2; j_gene: TRBJ2-1; abundance: .; CDR3nt: TGTGCCAGCAGCCAGCCTACGGTCCTAGCGGGGCTCAACAATGAGCAGTTCTTC; CDR3aa: CASSQPTVLAGLNNEQFF
d_gene: .; v_gene: TRBV6-6; j_gene: TRBJ1-2; abundance: .; CDR3nt: TGTGCCAGCAGTCGCGAGTTGACAGAGCGCGGGTCCTTC; CDR3aa: CASSRELTERGSF
d_gene: .; v_gene: TRBV28; j_gene: TRBJ1-4; abundance: .; CDR3nt: TGTGCCAGCAGAGGTCTAGGTGAAAAACTGTTTTTT; CDR3aa: CASRGLGEKLFF
d_gene: TRBD2; v_gene: TRBV2; j_gene: TRBJ2-3; abundance: .; CDR3nt: TGTGCCAGCAATCACCCTGGCGGGGGGCCCACAGATACGCAGTATTTT; CDR3aa: CASNHPGGGPTDTQYF
d_gene: .; v_gene: TRBV12-5; j_gene: TRBJ1-1; abundance: .; CDR3nt: TGTGCTAGTGGGCGCTCGGGACGGCTGAACACTGAAGCTTTCTTT; CDR3aa: CASGRSGRLNTEAFF
d_gene: .; v_gene: TRBV18; j_gene: TRBJ1-1; abundance: many; CDR3nt: TGTGCCAGCTCACCCGCGTGGAGTTTCGATAGAAGGGACACTGAAGCTTTCTTT; CDR3aa: CASSPAWSFDRRDTEAFF
d_gene: TRBD1; v_gene: TRBV7-9; j_gene: TRBJ1-4; abundance: .; CDR3nt: TGTGCCAGCAGCCTAAGGACAGGCGGGACGACAACTAATGAAAAACTGTTTTTT; CDR3aa: CASSLRTGGTTTNEKLFF
d_gene: .; v_gene: TRBV5-1; j_gene: TRBJ1-5; abundance: .; CDR3nt: TGCGCCAGCAGCTTGGAGGGAGGGGTTCAGCCCCAGCATTTT; CDR3aa: CASSLEGGVQPQHF
d_gene: TRBD1; v_gene: TRBV6-1; j_gene: TRBJ2-3; abundance: .; CDR3nt: TGTGCCAGCAGTAGCCGGGACAGGGAAGATACGCAGTATTTT; CDR3aa: CASSSRDREDTQYF
d_gene: .; v_gene: TRBV4-1; j_gene: TRBJ2-3; abundance: .; CDR3nt: TGCGCCAGCAGCCAAGACGCTAGCGCGGTCACAGATACGCAGTATTTT; CDR3aa: CASSQDASAVTDTQYF
d_gene: .; v_gene: TRBV4-3; j_gene: TRBJ2-7; abundance: .; CDR3nt: TGCGCCAGCAGCCAAGATCGAGGGGGGAAGCAGTACTTC; CDR3aa: CASSQDRGGKQYF
d_gene: .; v_gene: TRBV4-3; j_gene: TRBJ1-6; abundance: .; CDR3nt: TGCGCCAGCAGCCAAGGAAGGGAACTCTATAATTCACCCCTCCACTTT; CDR3aa: CASSQGRELYNSPLHF
d_gene: .; v_gene: TRBV30; j_gene: TRBJ1-6; abundance: .; CDR3nt: TGTGCCTGGAGTGATGGCCCGTCCTCACCCCTCCACTTT; CDR3aa: CAWSDGPSSPLHF
d_gene: .; v_gene: TRBV2; j_gene: TRBJ1-5; abundance: .; CDR3nt: TGTGCCAGCTCCGGACAGCTTAGCAATCAGCCCCAGCATTTT; CDR3aa: CASSGQLSNQPQHF
d_gene: .; v_gene: TRBV6-1; j_gene: TRBJ2-2; abundance: .; CDR3nt: TGTGCCAGCAGCGTCAGGGGGGGCACCGGGGAGCTGTTTTTT; CDR3aa: CASSVRGGTGELFF
d_gene: .; v_gene: TRBV15; j_gene: TRBJ2-2; abundance: once; CDR3nt: TGTGCCACCAGCAGGGGCACCGGGGAGCTGTTTTTT; CDR3aa: CATSRGTGELFF